The rows below give T cell receptor beta chains drawn from one sample of a study of identifying expanded T cells in peripheral blood. Some clones are missing from TCRdb's copy, which holds only in-frame ones; the method was immunoSEQ multiplex PCR. The repertoire has roughly 90,000 clones, approximately 84% of them found once; the top ten carry 4% to 5.5%. The material sequenced was blood. The receptor set was obtained from a person aged 18-70 years in good health. Each CDR3 is given with its conserved first and last residue. The D gene is left open where the match is weak. Rows may omit the clone size; those that give it use once, few, many or a size class.

TRBJ1-1 NA NA TRBV2 TGTGCCAGCAGTGACGAGGGTGAGGGCACTGAAGCTTTCTTT CASSDEGEGTEAFF
TRBJ1-3 NA NA TRBV30 TGTGCCTGGAGTGTAGGGGGGGCCACAAGAAGCACCATATATTTT CAWSVGGATRSTIYF
TRBJ1-3 TRBD1 NA TRBV5-1 TGCGCCAGCAGCTCGGGACTCAGGGGGCTAAACACCATATATTTT CASSSGLRGLNTIYF
TRBJ2-2 NA NA TRBV7-8 TGTGCCAGCAGTTCCCCTTTTGGTGTGGTTGGGAACACCGGGGAGCTGTTTTTT CASSSPFGVVGNTGELFF
TRBJ1-1 NA NA TRBV5-4 TGTGCCAGCAGCGCCGGATTGACAGGTCTGGGGAACACTGAAGCTTTCTTT CASSAGLTGLGNTEAFF
TRBJ2-7 NA NA TRBV10-3 TGTGCCATCAGTGTAGGGGGAAAGGCGGGAGCCTACGAGCAGTACTTC CAISVGGKAGAYEQYF
TRBJ1-1 NA NA TRBV19 TGTGCCAGTATAGACGGGACACCCTCAAACACTGAAGCTTTCTTT CASIDGTPSNTEAFF
TRBJ1-2 NA NA TRBV7-6 TGTGCCAGCAGCTTAGCGGACGGTGACTATGGCTACACCTTC CASSLADGDYGYTF
TRBJ1-1 NA NA TRBV11-3 TGTGCCAGCAGTAACCATCTGAACACTGAAGCTTTCTTT CASSNHLNTEAFF
TRBJ1-3 NA NA TRBV4-3 TGCGCCAGCAGCCAGGACTGGAGCACTGGAAACACCATATATTTT CASSQDWSTGNTIYF
TRBJ1-3 NA few TRBV6-1 TGTGCCAGCAGTGAACTGGCAGGGTTTGGAAACACCATATATTTT CASSELAGFGNTIYF
TRBJ1-2 TRBD1 once TRBV6-5 TGTGCCAGCAGTTCCTTCACAGGGGACCCTGGCTACACCTTC CASSSFTGDPGYTF
TRBJ1-2 NA NA TRBV29-1 TGCAGCGTTCCCTCTAACTATGGCTACACCTTC CSVPSNYGYTF
TRBJ1-4 TRBD1 NA TRBV7-6 TGTGCCAGCAGCCGTAGGACAGGGGATGAAAAACTGTTTTTT CASSRRTGDEKLFF
TRBJ1-6 NA few TRBV6-6 TGTGCCAGCAGACCTCAGGGTGGACCTTCACCCCTCCACTTT CASRPQGGPSPLHF
TRBJ2-1 TRBD2 once TRBV13 TGTGCCAGCAGCCCAAAGGGGACTAGGGCCTACAATGAGCAGTTCTTC CASSPKGTRAYNEQFF
TRBJ2-2 NA NA TRBV2 TGTGCCAGCCTTCGGGCCCCGAACACCGGGGAGCTGTTTTTT CASLRAPNTGELFF
TRBJ1-4 NA NA TRBV4-3 TGCGCCAGCAGCCCAACCGAGCGGAGGGGGGAAAAACTGTTTTTT CASSPTERRGEKLFF
TRBJ2-2 NA NA TRBV7-3 TGTGCCAGCAGCCCCAGAGGAGCAGTCGGGGCCGGGGAGCTGTTTTTT CASSPRGAVGAGELFF
TRBJ2-3 NA once TRBV5-1 TGCGCCAGCAGCTTGTATGGGGGAACTAGCACAGATACGCAGTATTTT CASSLYGGTSTDTQYF
TRBJ1-1 TRBD1 once TRBV7-2 TGTGCCAGCAGTCGAGGGGGCGGTTACATGAACACTGAAGCTTTCTTT CASSRGGGYMNTEAFF
TRBJ2-7 NA NA TRBV18 TGTGCCAGCTCACCTGGAGGTCTCGAATCCTACGAGCAGTACTTC CASSPGGLESYEQYF
TRBJ1-1 NA NA TRBV5-6 TGTGCCAGCAGCTTGGTAGGGCATCGGAACGCTGAAGCTTTCTTT CASSLVGHRNAEAFF
TRBJ1-5 TRBD1 NA TRBV2 TGTGCCAGCAGCCGGGACAGGGGGAATCAGCCCCAGCATTTT CASSRDRGNQPQHF
TRBJ1-5 TRBD1 NA TRBV27 TGTGCCAGCAGCTTAGGGGGACAGTATAATCAGCCCCAGCATTTT CASSLGGQYNQPQHF
TRBJ2-7 TRBD1 NA TRBV7-9 TGTGCCAGCAGCTTAGCCCCTATTAGGTTGGGCAGGGGGCTTGAGCAGTACTTC CASSLAPIRLGRGLEQYF
TRBJ1-2 TRBD1 NA TRBV5-1 TGCGCCAGCAGCCCAATCGGCGGGACAGGGGCGAACTATGGCTACACCTTC CASSPIGGTGANYGYTF
TRBJ2-1 NA NA TRBV7-2 TGTGCCAGCAGCTTAGGAATTAGGGGAAATGAGCAGTTCTTC CASSLGIRGNEQFF
TRBJ2-3 NA NA TRBV5-4 TGTGCCGGTACGACAATGGGGCTATCAGATACGCAGTATTTT CAGTTMGLSDTQYF
TRBJ1-1 NA NA TRBV11-2 TGTGCCAGCAGCCCCCCCTCGTCTGGGGACCGTTGGATGAACACTGAAGCTTTCTTT CASSPPSSGDRWMNTEAFF
TRBJ2-7 TRBD1 NA TRBV7-9 TGTGCCAGCAGCCCCCAGGTGGGACAGGGTTCCTACGAGCAGTACTTC CASSPQVGQGSYEQYF
TRBJ1-1 TRBD1 NA TRBV19 TGTGCCAGTAGTCCCGGACAGGGGGGCACTGAAGCTTTCTTT CASSPGQGGTEAFF
TRBJ1-2 NA NA TRBV6-6 TGTGCCAGCAGTTCGGACAACATGGTCAGGGGCTACACCTTC CASSSDNMVRGYTF
TRBJ1-1 NA NA TRBV5-4 TGTGCCTGCGGGACTGTGAACACTGAAGCTTTCTTT CACGTVNTEAFF
TRBJ1-5 NA NA TRBV6-1 TGTGCCAGCAGCCTGACAGATAATCAGCCCCAGCATTTT CASSLTDNQPQHF
TRBJ1-6 TRBD1 NA TRBV7-2 TGTGCCAGCAGCTTAGACAGGGGGCGCCTCCACTTT CASSLDRGRLHF
TRBJ1-4 NA NA TRBV30 TGTGCCTGGAGTGTACGTCTGAATGAAAAACTGTTTTTT CAWSVRLNEKLFF
TRBJ1-1 NA NA TRBV5-1 TGCGCCAGCAGCTTAGAGGGGAGTTTCATCACTGAAGCTTTCTTT CASSLEGSFITEAFF
TRBJ2-1 TRBD1 NA TRBV11-3 TGTGCCAGCAGCCCCGGTGGACAGGGGGCGGAAGGGGCTTACAATGAGCAGTTCTTC CASSPGGQGAEGAYNEQFF
TRBJ2-5 TRBD1 NA TRBV11-3 TGTGCCAGCAGCAAGGAGCAGGGGGCATTGGAGACCCAGTACTTC CASSKEQGALETQYF
TRBJ1-1 TRBD1 NA TRBV7-6 TGTGCCAGCAGCTCCGGGACAGGGATGCCGTTAGATGTGAACACTGAAGCTTTCTTT CASSSGTGMPLDVNTEAFF
TRBJ2-3 TRBD1 NA TRBV11-3 TGTGCCAGCAGTATAGGACAGGGGCGCACAGATACGCAGTATTTT CASSIGQGRTDTQYF
TRBJ2-7 NA NA TRBV30 TGTGCCTGGAGTGTAGGCGGGGCCAGTTACGAGCAGTACTTC CAWSVGGASYEQYF
TRBJ2-4 NA NA TRBV6-5 TGTGCCAGCAGTTTAAGCGGAGCCAAAAACATTCAGTACTTC CASSLSGAKNIQYF
TRBJ1-6 TRBD1 NA TRBV7-8 TGTGCCAGCAGCACCCGACAGGGCTCAAATTCACCCCTCCACTTT CASSTRQGSNSPLHF
TRBJ2-1 TRBD2 once TRBV4-3 TGCGCCAGCAGCCAAGTTCTGGGGAGGGGTAATGAGCAGTTCTTC CASSQVLGRGNEQFF
TRBJ1-4 TRBD1 NA TRBV9 TGTGCCAGCAGCGTCACACCCGGGACAGAGGTTGAAAAACTGTTTTTT CASSVTPGTEVEKLFF
TRBJ2-1 TRBD1 NA TRBV7-9 TGTGCCAGCAGCTTCAGGGGGCCCTACAATGAGCAGTTCTTC CASSFRGPYNEQFF
TRBJ1-1 TRBD1 NA TRBV29-1 TGCAGCGTTCCCCCCTCTCAGGGGGCTGGGAACACTGAAGCTTTCTTT CSVPPSQGAGNTEAFF
TRBJ2-1 NA NA TRBV10-3 TGTGCCATCAGGTTTTCTGACGGTTACAATGAGCAGTTCTTC CAIRFSDGYNEQFF